Listed below are T cell receptor beta chains from one sample, sequenced in a study of shared clonotypes between healthy human individuals. The method was immunoSEQ multiplex PCR; TCRdb's version includes in-frame clones alone and lacks a portion of them. The top ten clones hold approximately 1.5% of a sample with about 1 million clones, under 80% of them seen once. Sequenced: memory CD4+ T cells sorted from blood. The receptors were gathered from a man younger than 35 in good health. The CDR3 runs from the conserved cysteine through the conserved F or W. A D gene is named only where the DNA matches it firmly. Not all rows give a size; the values are once, few, many and, for expanded clones, a class.

TRBD2,TRBJ2-7,13,TRBV5-3,NA,CARSPGLAGVKYF,TGTGCCAGAAGCCCGGGACTAGCGGGAGTCAAGTACTTC
NA,TRBJ2-7,14,TRBV11-1,NA,CASSLPVVPYEQYF,TGTGCCAGCAGCCTACCCGTCGTGCCCTACGAGCAGTACTTC
TRBD1,TRBJ1-6,14,TRBV28,NA,CASSPTGHNSPLHF,TGTGCCAGCAGTCCGACAGGGCATAATTCACCCCTCCACTTT
NA,TRBJ1-2,12,TRBV9,few,CASSVDGSGYTF,TGTGCCAGCAGCGTAGATGGGTCTGGCTACACCTTC
TRBD2,TRBJ2-3,16,TRBV30,NA,CAWSNGGRGGPDTQYF,TGTGCCTGGAGTAACGGCGGGAGGGGGGGACCAGATACGCAGTATTTT
TRBD1,TRBJ2-3,14,TRBV29-1,NA,CSVGGTGGADTQYF,TGCAGCGTCGGGGGGACAGGGGGCGCAGATACGCAGTATTTT
NA,TRBJ1-1,15,TRBV27,NA,CASSYFGQTNTEAFF,TGTGCCAGCAGTTACTTTGGGCAGACGAACACTGAAGCTTTCTTT
NA,TRBJ2-3,11,TRBV2,NA,CASSTTDTQYF,TGTGCCAGCAGTACCACAGATACGCAGTATTTT
NA,TRBJ2-1,16,TRBV10-3,NA,CAISESASSFYNEQFF,TGTGCCATCAGTGAGTCGGCTAGCAGCTTCTACAATGAGCAGTTCTTC
TRBD2,TRBJ2-1,16,TRBV11-2,NA,CASSLDGGGTYNEQFF,TGTGCCAGCAGCTTAGATGGCGGGGGGACCTACAATGAGCAGTTCTTC
TRBD2,TRBJ2-7,14,TRBV10-1,NA,CASSRGGSSYEQYF,TGCGCCAGCAGCCGGGGCGGGAGCTCCTACGAGCAGTACTTC
NA,TRBJ2-2,16,TRBV2,NA,CASSLQPPKNTGELFF,TGTGCCAGCAGTCTCCAGCCTCCTAAGAACACCGGGGAGCTGTTTTTT
NA,TRBJ2-3,12,TRBV25-1,NA,CASPVHPDTQYF,TGTGCCAGCCCAGTACACCCAGATACGCAGTATTTT
TRBD2,TRBJ2-3,15,TRBV5-1,NA,CASSRAGVFTDTQYF,TGCGCCAGCAGCCGAGCGGGGGTGTTCACAGATACGCAGTATTTT
NA,TRBJ2-7,12,TRBV18,NA,CASSPSSYEQYF,TGTGCCAGCTCACCCTCTAGCTACGAGCAGTACTTC
NA,TRBJ2-5,14,TRBV9,NA,CASSETDREETQYF,TGTGCCAGCAGCGAGACGGACCGTGAAGAGACCCAGTACTTC
TRBD1,TRBJ1-6,13,TRBV2,NA,CASSSDRASPLHF,TGTGCCAGCAGTTCAGACAGGGCTTCACCCCTCCACTTT
TRBD1,TRBJ1-1,15,TRBV27,few,CASRKLTGKNTEAFF,TGTGCCAGCCGAAAGCTGACAGGGAAGAACACTGAAGCTTTCTTT
TRBD2,TRBJ2-5,15,TRBV5-1,NA,CASSSRAGGGETQYF,TGCGCCAGCAGCTCCCGGGCGGGAGGAGGGGAGACCCAGTACTTC
TRBD1,TRBJ1-4,14,TRBV28,NA,CASSSGGGGEKLFF,TGTGCCAGCAGCTCAGGGGGCGGGGGTGAAAAACTGTTTTTT
TRBD1,TRBJ1-2,15,TRBV6-1,NA,CASSGSRQGGVGYTF,TGTGCCAGCAGCGGGTCTCGGCAGGGGGGTGTAGGCTACACCTTC
NA,TRBJ2-7,13,TRBV7-6,NA,CASSLTTGYEQYF,TGTGCCAGCAGCTTAACGACAGGCTACGAGCAGTACTTC
TRBD1,TRBJ1-5,11,TRBV5-8,NA,CASSSGGPQHF,TGTGCCAGCAGCTCAGGGGGGCCCCAGCATTTT
NA,TRBJ2-5,12,TRBV5-5,few,CASSGTQETQYF,TGTGCCAGCAGCGGGACTCAAGAGACCCAGTACTTC
NA,TRBJ2-5,12,TRBV5-6,NA,CASSLFRETQYF,TGTGCCAGCAGCTTGTTCCGGGAGACCCAGTACTTC
TRBD1,TRBJ1-5,14,TRBV18,NA,CASSPGTGTQPQHF,TGTGCCAGCTCTCCCGGGACAGGGACCCAGCCCCAGCATTTT
NA,TRBJ2-7,12,TRBV7-2,NA,CASSEGLYEQYF,TGTGCCAGCAGCGAAGGATTGTACGAGCAGTACTTC
NA,TRBJ2-3,14,TRBV7-9,NA,CASRALAKADTQYF,TGTGCCAGCAGGGCTCTAGCTAAAGCCGATACGCAGTATTTT
TRBD1,TRBJ2-1,13,TRBV6-6,NA,CASRDRAYNEQFF,TGTGCCAGCCGGGACAGGGCCTACAATGAGCAGTTCTTC
NA,TRBJ2-6,14,TRBV28,many,CASSLRTGANVLTF,TGTGCCAGCAGTTTGAGGACTGGGGCCAACGTCCTGACTTTC
NA,TRBJ2-1,13,TRBV4-3,few,CASSQDGETRHFF,TGCGCCAGCAGCCAAGATGGGGAGACTCGACATTTCTTC
NA,TRBJ2-7,14,TRBV28,NA,CASSFGGLLYEQYF,TGTGCCAGCAGTTTTGGGGGGCTCCTTTACGAGCAGTACTTC
TRBD1,TRBJ1-1,12,TRBV6-5,NA,CASSPRGLEAFF,TGTGCCAGCAGTCCCAGGGGGCTTGAAGCTTTCTTT
TRBD1,TRBJ1-3,14,TRBV7-9,NA,CASSSDRAGNTIYF,TGTGCCAGCAGCTCGGACAGGGCTGGAAACACCATATATTTT
TRBD1,TRBJ2-7,13,TRBV7-2,few,CASKNTGGYEQYF,TGTGCCAGCAAAAATACAGGGGGCTACGAGCAGTACTTC
NA,TRBJ1-2,19,TRBV15,NA,CATSREVSRVRGANYGYTF,TGTGCCACCAGCAGAGAGGTGAGTAGGGTTAGGGGCGCTAACTATGGCTACACCTTC
TRBD2,TRBJ2-2,15,TRBV5-1,once,CATPKGRENTGELFF,TGCGCCACCCCTAAAGGGAGGGAGAACACCGGGGAGCTGTTTTTT
TRBD2,TRBJ2-7,18,TRBV10-3,NA,CATRGHPGLAGGPHEQYF,TGTGCCACCCGCGGCCATCCGGGACTAGCGGGAGGACCCCACGAGCAGTACTTC
TRBD1,TRBJ2-3,15,TRBV7-2,NA,CASSLEARGSDTQYF,TGTGCCAGCAGCCTCGAGGCCAGGGGGTCAGATACGCAGTATTTT
NA,TRBJ2-2,15,TRBV27,NA,CASSRRGTDTGELFF,TGTGCCAGCAGTCGACGTGGTACCGACACCGGGGAGCTGTTTTTT
NA,TRBJ1-2,15,TRBV18,NA,CASSTIGIGAWGYTF,TGTGCCAGCTCCACGATCGGAATCGGGGCCTGGGGCTACACCTTC
TRBD1,TRBJ2-2,14,TRBV5-4,many,CASSFNRGNGELFF,TGTGCCAGCAGCTTTAACAGGGGGAACGGGGAGCTGTTTTTT
NA,TRBJ1-1,12,TRBV11-2,few,CASSFGVTEAFF,TGTGCCAGCAGCTTCGGGGTCACTGAAGCTTTCTTT
NA,TRBJ1-2,12,TRBV6-5,many,CASSYSGAGYTF,TGTGCCAGCAGTTACTCTGGGGCTGGCTACACCTTC
TRBD2,TRBJ2-3,16,TRBV29-1,once,CSVEGLAGDSTDTQYF,TGCAGCGTTGAAGGACTAGCGGGGGATAGCACAGATACGCAGTATTTT
TRBD1,TRBJ1-5,15,TRBV27,many,CASSLSGDRVQPQHF,TGTGCCAGCAGTTTATCAGGGGACAGGGTTCAGCCCCAGCATTTT
NA,TRBJ2-7,14,TRBV7-9,NA,CASSRDTVRVEKYF,TGTGCCAGCAGCCGCGATACTGTTCGGGTGGAGAAGTACTTC
TRBD1,TRBJ1-6,15,TRBV6-1,few,CASSKYRGMDSPLHF,TGTGCCAGCAGTAAATACAGGGGGATGGATTCACCCCTCCACTTT
NA,TRBJ2-7,15,TRBV5-1,NA,CASSPLIASNDEQYF,TGCGCCAGCAGCCCGCTGATAGCGTCCAACGACGAGCAGTACTTC
NA,TRBJ1-6,15,TRBV19,few,CASTRAVLGNSPLHF,TGTGCCAGTACCCGAGCCGTGCTGGGGAATTCACCCCTCCACTTT
NA,TRBJ1-4,11,TRBV11-2,NA,CASSLNEKLFF,TGTGCCAGCAGCTTGAATGAAAAACTGTTTTTT
TRBD1,TRBJ1-2,15,TRBV7-8,NA,CASSAGTESFYGYTF,TGTGCCAGCAGTGCCGGGACAGAATCTTTTTATGGCTACACCTTC
NA,TRBJ1-4,17,TRBV7-2,NA,CASSLGGPIRTNEKLFF,TGTGCCAGCAGCTTGGGGGGGCCTATTAGGACTAATGAAAAACTGTTTTTT
NA,TRBJ2-1,14,TRBV7-3,NA,CASSKPGTPNEQFF,TGTGCCAGCAGCAAACCCGGGACCCCCAATGAGCAGTTCTTC
TRBD2,TRBJ2-7,14,TRBV5-1,few,CASSPGTSFREQYF,TGCGCCAGCAGCCCCGGGACTAGCTTTCGCGAGCAGTACTTC
NA,TRBJ2-7,15,TRBV6-6,once,CASSPSGGPPYEQYF,TGTGCCAGCAGCCCCTCAGGGGGGCCTCCCTACGAGCAGTACTTC
NA,TRBJ2-5,11,TRBV7-2,NA,CASSPANTQYF,TGTGCCAGCAGCCCCGCTAACACCCAGTACTTC